The T cell receptor (beta chain) under discussion was sequenced for a study of T cell repertoires in cytomegalovirus infection (dated by TCRdb to the late 2010s). About the full investigation: Recently identified HLA-C-restricted CMV epitopes, whose presentation resists viral immunomodulation, were targeted by peptide stimulations together with well-studied HLA-B-restricted epitopes. Donor HLA type was relevant to the analysis, as public TCR beta signatures indicated carriage of CMV infection together with the matching HLA type. Findings and caveats that apply to the study as a whole: In both this cohort and an independent cohort of several hundred donors, the cumulative frequency of public TCR beta family members distinguished carriers of CMV infection plus the relevant HLA type. The ex vivo response was dominated by HLA-C-restricted CMV-specific TCR beta clonotypes, which also provided the single most frequent clonotype in two of eight donors.

According to the study, the label for this sample's treatment or condition signals: in vitro stimulation with specific CMV peptide epitopes to enrich CMV-specific T cells. Including the terminal cysteine and phenylalanine, the CDR3 comprises 14 residues. Of all the DNA, just the CDR3 is kept, 42 bases in frame from base 1. The germline V gene (reference sequence) yields LNHDA for CDR1 and SQIVND for CDR2. Deletion took 5 bases off V and 6 bases off J, with a span of 14 bases between the germline ends. The listed sequencing device is Illumina HiSeq 1500. TCRdb reprocessing: public reads trimmed at Q25 with fastp, clones called with MiXCR, in-frame beta chains kept. Each record represents a unique CDR3 protein, reported with the most common genes and DNA among its rows. The sample records a few hundred thousand distinct CDR3 sequences, roughly 34% of which are singletons. The top ten hold around a sixth of the sample.

This clonotype turned up a few times. Its antigen is not yet known. Per-base quality was not reported, and no clone a single base away is much larger than it. The sequences come from cultured PBMCs, collected from culture after CMV antigen stimulation. The rearranged chain carries TRBV19 and TRBJ2-1; the D gene could be either TRBD1 or TRBD2, each agreeing at 6 bases. This clonotype was sampled from a human donor in good health (CMV status not recorded). Some clones in this sample may be carry-over from other donors' samples. The CDR3 region: CASSPGGASNEQFF. The DNA is as follows: TGTGCCAGTAGTCCCGGGGGCGCATCCAATGAGCAGTTCTTC.